This T cell receptor (beta chain) was sequenced for a study of Ad26.COV2.S vaccination and SARS-CoV-2 variants. Regarding the study as a whole: Overall T cell responses may have been underestimated by the analyses of TCR breadth and depth. Placebo recipients showed lower spike-specific TCR breadth than vaccinees. Reports say spike-specific CD8+ and CD4+ T cell responses covered substantial breadth after vaccination.

The assay was immunoSEQ multiplex PCR, and TCRdb's table has in-frame clones only and misses some. The data show approximately 340,000 clones, 90% to 95% seen once. The V end was cut by 4 bases, the J end by 7 bases, with 16 bases between. Germline lookup yields CDR1 SEHNR and CDR2 FQNEAQ (reference sequence). The CDR3 runs to 14 residues. A note on this clone: Its antigen is not identified.

This chain connects TRBV7-9 to TRBJ1-2; D not resolved. The clonotype comes from a human donor who had recovered from COVID-19. Sequences were derived from peripheral blood, sampled after recovery from COVID-19. This CDR3 is CASSSSTTRSGYTF. The CDR3 nucleotides are TGTGCCAGCAGCTCTTCGACAACAAGGAGTGGCTACACCTTC.